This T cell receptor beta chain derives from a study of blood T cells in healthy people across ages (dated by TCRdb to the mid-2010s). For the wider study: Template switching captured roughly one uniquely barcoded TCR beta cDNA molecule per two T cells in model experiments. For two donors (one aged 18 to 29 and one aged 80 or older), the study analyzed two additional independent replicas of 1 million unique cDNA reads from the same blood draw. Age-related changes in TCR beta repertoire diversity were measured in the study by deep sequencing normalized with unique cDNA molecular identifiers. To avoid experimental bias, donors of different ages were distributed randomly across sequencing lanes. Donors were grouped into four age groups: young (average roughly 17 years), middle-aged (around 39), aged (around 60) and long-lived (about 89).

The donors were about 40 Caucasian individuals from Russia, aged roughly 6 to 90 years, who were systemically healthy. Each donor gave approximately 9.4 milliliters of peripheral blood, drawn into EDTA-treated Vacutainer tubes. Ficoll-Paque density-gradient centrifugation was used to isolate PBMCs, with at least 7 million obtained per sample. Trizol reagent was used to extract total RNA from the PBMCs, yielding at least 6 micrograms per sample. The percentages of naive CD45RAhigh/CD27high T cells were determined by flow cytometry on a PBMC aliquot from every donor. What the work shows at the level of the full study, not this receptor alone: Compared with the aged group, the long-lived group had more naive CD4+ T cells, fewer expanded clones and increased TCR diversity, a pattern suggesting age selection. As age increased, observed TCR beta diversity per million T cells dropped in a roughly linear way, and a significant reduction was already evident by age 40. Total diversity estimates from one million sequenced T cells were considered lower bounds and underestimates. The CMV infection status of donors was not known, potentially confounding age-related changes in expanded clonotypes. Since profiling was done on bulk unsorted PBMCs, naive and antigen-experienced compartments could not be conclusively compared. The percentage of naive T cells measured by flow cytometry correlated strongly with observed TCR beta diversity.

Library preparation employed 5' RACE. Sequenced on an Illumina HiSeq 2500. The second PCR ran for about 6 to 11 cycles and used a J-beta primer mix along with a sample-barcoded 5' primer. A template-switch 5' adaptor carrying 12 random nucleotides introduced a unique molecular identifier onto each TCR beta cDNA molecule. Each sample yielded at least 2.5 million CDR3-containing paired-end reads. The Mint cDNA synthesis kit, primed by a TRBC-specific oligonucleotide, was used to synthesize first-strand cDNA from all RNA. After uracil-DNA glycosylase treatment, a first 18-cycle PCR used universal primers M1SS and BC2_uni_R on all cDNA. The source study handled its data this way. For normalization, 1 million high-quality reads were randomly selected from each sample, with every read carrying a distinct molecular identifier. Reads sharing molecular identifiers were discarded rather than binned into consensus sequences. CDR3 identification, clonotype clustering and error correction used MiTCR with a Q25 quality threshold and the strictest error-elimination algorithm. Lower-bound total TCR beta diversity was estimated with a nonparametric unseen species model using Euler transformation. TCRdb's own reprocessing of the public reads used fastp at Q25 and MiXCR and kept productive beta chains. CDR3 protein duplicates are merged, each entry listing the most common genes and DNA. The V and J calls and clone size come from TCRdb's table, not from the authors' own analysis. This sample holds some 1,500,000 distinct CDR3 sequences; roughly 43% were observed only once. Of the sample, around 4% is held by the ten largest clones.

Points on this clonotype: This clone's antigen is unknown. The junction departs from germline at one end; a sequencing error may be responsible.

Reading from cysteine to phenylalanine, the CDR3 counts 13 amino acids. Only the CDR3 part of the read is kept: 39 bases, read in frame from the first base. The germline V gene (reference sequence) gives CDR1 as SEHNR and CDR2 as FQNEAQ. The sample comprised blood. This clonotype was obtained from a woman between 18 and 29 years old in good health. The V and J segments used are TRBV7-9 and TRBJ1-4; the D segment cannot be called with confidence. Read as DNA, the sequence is TGTGCCAGCAGCCCCCCCGGCGGCAGTCAGCTGGTTTTT. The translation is CASSPPGGSQLVF.